Below, 19 T cell receptor beta chains from the same sample are listed, as sequenced in a study of blood T cell repertoires in COVID-19. Profiled with immunoSEQ multiplex PCR; TCRdb holds only in-frame clones, not every one. The data show fewer than 400,000 clones, around nine tenths seen once. The sample was PBMCs or T cells enriched from blood (not recorded which). These TCRs come from a woman between 50 and 59 years old who had recovered from COVID-19.

The V call is TRBV28, the J call TRBJ1-6, with unresolved D. Germline CDR1 reads MDHEN; CDR2 reads SYDVKM. CDR3 length: 14 residues. Trimming shortened V by 7 bases and J by 7 bases, and 14 bases separated the two germline ends. The CDR3 DNA follows: TGTGCCAGCACCCGGGATCGTTTGAATTCACCCCTCCACTTT. It specifies CASTRDRLNSPLHF.

The gene calls are TRBV30 and TRBJ1-1; possible D gene TRBD1, 6 bases. Germline V gene sequence: CDR1 GTSNPN, CDR2 SVGIG (reference sequence). V was clipped by 8 bases and J by 3 bases, with 16 bases between them. The CDR3 runs 13 residues. The CDR3 is CALVGTLYTEAFF. The CDR3 coding sequence is TGTGCCCTCGTGGGGACATTATACACTGAAGCTTTCTTT.

A word on this clone: The sample contains more than one DNA sequence encoding this CDR3. The rearrangement uses TRBV5-6 and TRBJ2-7, with D perhaps matching TRBD1 (5 bases). CDR1 SGHDT and CDR2 YYEEEE come from the germline V gene. CDR3 length: 13 amino acids. Trimming shortened V by 0 bases and J by 3 bases, and 7 bases separated the two germline ends. CDR3 amino acids: CASSLVDSYEQYF. CDR3 DNA: TGTGCCAGCAGCTTGGTAGACAGCTACGAGCAGTACTTC.

The rearrangement uses TRBV18 and TRBJ2-7; D possibly corresponds to TRBD1 (6 bases). CDR1 is KGHSH, CDR2 LQKENI, per germline. The CDR3 spans 13 residues. Trimming removed 3 bases at V and 4 bases at J, with 10 bases between. The DNA for the CDR3 is TGTGCCAGCTCACCGGGCAGGGGTTACGAGCAGTACTTC. The encoded protein is CASSPGRGYEQYF.

This chain connects TRBV19 to TRBJ2-5; D not resolved. The germline CDR1 and CDR2 sequences are LNHDA and SQIVND (reference sequence). The ends were cut back, 4 bases at V and 2 bases at J, with 8 bases in the middle. The CDR3 has 13 amino acids. CDR3 sequence reads: CASSRDGQETQYF. The CDR3, as DNA: TGTGCCAGTAGTAGAGACGGTCAAGAGACCCAGTACTTC. Full variable domain (missing parts from reference TRBV19 and TRBJ2-5): DGGITQSPKYLFRKEGQNVTLSCEQNLNHDAMYWYRQDPGQGLRLIYYSQIVNDFQKGDIAEGYSVSREKKESFPLTVTSAQKNPTAFYLCASSRDGQETQYFGPGTRLLVL.

V usage is TRBV7-9 and J usage is TRBJ1-1; TRBD1 matches at 9 bases. Germline lookup yields CDR1 SEHNR and CDR2 FQNEAQ (reference sequence). Trimming at V came to 1 base and at J to 1 base, leaving 4 bases not matched to a gene. CDR3 length: 16 amino acids. The CDR3 sequence: CASSLVGQGSNTEAFF. DNA for the CDR3: TGTGCCAGCAGCTTAGTAGGACAGGGGTCGAACACTGAAGCTTTCTTT. Using reference TRBV7-9 and TRBJ1-1 for the parts outside the CDR3, the full variable domain is DTGVSQNPRHKITKRGQNVTFRCDPISEHNRLYWYRQTLGQGPEFLTYFQNEAQLEKSRLLSDRFSAERPKGSFSTLEIQRTEQGDSAMYLCASSLVGQGSNTEAFFGQGTRLTVV.

The V gene is TRBV5-5, the J gene TRBJ2-7; the D gene is possibly TRBD2 (5 bases). Germline values: CDR1 SGHKS, CDR2 YYEKEE (reference sequence). The CDR3 has 13 amino acids. V lost 4 bases and J 2 bases, leaving 10 bases between the germline ends. The CDR3 nucleotides read TGTGCCAGCAGCCCAACCGGGACCTACGAGCAGTACTTC. Protein product: CASSPTGTYEQYF.

The chain recombines TRBV5-5 with TRBJ1-5; D is uncertain. Trimming pared 4 bases from V and 5 bases from J, leaving 16 bases between. The CDR3 is 15 residues long. Germline CDR1 reads SGHKS; CDR2 reads YYEKEE (reference sequence). The CDR3 sequence: CASSLNPTSDQPQHF. CDR3 nucleotides: TGTGCCAGCAGCCTTAACCCAACGTCGGATCAGCCCCAGCATTTT.

The rearrangement uses TRBV4-1 and TRBJ2-5, with a weak D call TRBD2 (6 bases). CDR1 MGHRA and CDR2 YSYEKL come from the germline V gene. The CDR3 extends over 15 amino acids. Deletions cut 5 bases from V and 3 bases from J, with 16 bases between. For the CDR3, the DNA is TGCGCCAGCAGCACCCCCGCAGGGAGGAAAGAGACCCAGTACTTC. Its protein is CASSTPAGRKETQYF.

The chain uses TRBV12-3 or TRBV12-4 and TRBJ2-5; maybe TRBD1 (7 bases). The CDR3 length is 13 residues. Deletions cut 10 bases from V and 9 bases from J, with 21 bases between. The CDR3 loop is CATAAGGSGSQYF. Here the CDR3 DNA reads TGTGCCACAGCGGCAGGGGGGTCAGGGTCCCAGTACTTC.

The chain combines TRBV2 with TRBJ2-3; D not certain. The CDR3 contains 13 residues. Trimming removed 7 bases from V and 1 base from J, with 9 bases in between. CDR1 and CDR2 (germline): SNHLY, FYNNEI. The CDR3 DNA sequence: TGTGCCAGCAACGTCCGGGGCACAGATACGCAGTATTTT. Protein: CASNVRGTDTQYF.

The chain links TRBV7-2 to TRBJ2-7, with D tentatively TRBD2 (6 bases). This CDR3 is 13 amino acids long. Germline V lookup: CDR1 SGHTA, CDR2 FQGNSA. Trimming removed 8 bases at V and 2 bases at J, with 13 bases between. The CDR3 spells CASQRVDAYEQYF. The CDR3, as DNA: TGTGCCAGCCAGCGGGTTGACGCCTACGAGCAGTACTTC.

This clone has more than one count but fewer than ten. The rearrangement links TRBV2 to TRBJ1-1, with 12 bases matching TRBD1. Trimming cost V 0 bases and J 6 bases; bases outside gene matches: 8. Germline CDR1 reads SNHLY; CDR2 reads FYNNEI. The CDR3 is 17 residues long. The CDR3 DNA reads TGTGCCAGCAGTGAAGCGGGACAGGGGGCCCGTGGGGCTGAAGCTTTCTTT. Its translation is CASSEAGQGARGAEAFF.

As regards this clone: This sample includes further DNA sequences coding for the same CDR3. This chain joins TRBV19 and TRBJ2-6; the D gene is possibly TRBD1 (5 bases). The germline V gene encodes CDR1 LNHDA and CDR2 SQIVND (reference sequence). CDR3 length: 16 residues. V dropped 4 bases and J dropped 1 base, with 11 bases sitting between them. The DNA of the CDR3 is TGTGCCAGTAGTACACTTCAGGGTTCTGGGGCCAACGTCCTGACTTTC. Translated: CASSTLQGSGANVLTF.

This sequence joins TRBV18 and TRBJ2-5, with 8 bases matching TRBD1. After removal of 8 bases from V and 4 bases from J, the junction contained 6 bases not matched to a gene. CDR1 is KGHSH and CDR2 is LQKENI in the germline V gene. CDR3 length equals 13 residues. The CDR3 protein is CASLTGVAETQYF. CDR3 DNA sequence: TGTGCCAGCCTGACAGGGGTTGCAGAGACCCAGTACTTC.

The rearrangement uses TRBV9 and TRBJ2-3; 7 nucleotides align to TRBD2. The J segment lost 0 bases and the V segment lost 0 bases, leaving 7 bases of the junction unmatched. Germline V gene lookup returns CDR1 SGDLS and CDR2 YYNGEE. The CDR3 spans 17 residues. CDR3 region: CASSVEGRGTSTDTQYF. The CDR3 nucleotides read TGTGCCAGCAGCGTAGAGGGGCGGGGGACTAGCACAGATACGCAGTATTTT. Drawing the rest from reference TRBV9 and TRBJ2-3, the complete variable domain is DSGVTQTPKHLITATGQRVTLRCSPRSGDLSVYWYQQSLDQGLQFLIQYYNGEERAKGNILERFSAQQFPDLHSELNLSSLELGDSALYFCASSVEGRGTSTDTQYFGPGTRLTVL.

The chain has TRBV5-1 and TRBJ1-3; no firm D call. Between the trimmed V and J ends, which lost 0 bases and 2 bases, there was a span of 12 bases. There are 16 residues in the CDR3. Germline V CDR1 and CDR2: SGHRS, YFSETQ. Written as DNA, the CDR3 is TGCGCCAGCAGCTTGGACGGGAGTTGGGCTGGAAACACCATATATTTT. Protein product: CASSLDGSWAGNTIYF.

J is TRBJ2-7 and V is TRBV9, with 8 bases lining up with TRBD2. V gave up 0 bases and J gave up 2 bases; unmatched junction bases: 10. The CDR3 consists of 17 residues. Germline V gene data show CDR1 as SGDLS and CDR2 as YYNGEE. This CDR3 is CASSVEFGGASPYEQYF. The CDR3 nucleotides are TGTGCCAGCAGCGTAGAGTTCGGGGGGGCAAGCCCCTACGAGCAGTACTTC.

The CDR3 DNA is TGTGCCAGCAGTTTAGTAGAAACCTACGAGCAGTACTTC. It encodes CASSLVETYEQYF. The chain carries TRBV28 and TRBJ2-7; D uncertain. Germline CDR1 is MDHEN and CDR2 is SYDVKM. V lost 2 bases and J lost 2, with 7 bases in between. CDR3 length: 13 amino acids.